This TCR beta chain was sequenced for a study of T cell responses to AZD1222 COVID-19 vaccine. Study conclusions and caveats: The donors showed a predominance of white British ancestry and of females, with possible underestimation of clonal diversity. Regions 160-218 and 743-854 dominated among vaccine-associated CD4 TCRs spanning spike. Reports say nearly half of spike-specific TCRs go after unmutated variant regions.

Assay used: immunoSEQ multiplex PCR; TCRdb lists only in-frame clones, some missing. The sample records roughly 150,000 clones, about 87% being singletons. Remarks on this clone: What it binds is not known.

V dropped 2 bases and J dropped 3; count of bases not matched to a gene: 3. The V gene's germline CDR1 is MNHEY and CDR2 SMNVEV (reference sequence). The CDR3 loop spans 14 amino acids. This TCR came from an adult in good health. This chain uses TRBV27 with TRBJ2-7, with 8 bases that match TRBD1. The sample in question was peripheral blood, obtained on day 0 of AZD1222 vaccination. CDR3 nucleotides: TGTGCCAGCAGTTTAAAAGGACAGGGCTACGAGCAGTACTTC. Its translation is CASSLKGQGYEQYF.